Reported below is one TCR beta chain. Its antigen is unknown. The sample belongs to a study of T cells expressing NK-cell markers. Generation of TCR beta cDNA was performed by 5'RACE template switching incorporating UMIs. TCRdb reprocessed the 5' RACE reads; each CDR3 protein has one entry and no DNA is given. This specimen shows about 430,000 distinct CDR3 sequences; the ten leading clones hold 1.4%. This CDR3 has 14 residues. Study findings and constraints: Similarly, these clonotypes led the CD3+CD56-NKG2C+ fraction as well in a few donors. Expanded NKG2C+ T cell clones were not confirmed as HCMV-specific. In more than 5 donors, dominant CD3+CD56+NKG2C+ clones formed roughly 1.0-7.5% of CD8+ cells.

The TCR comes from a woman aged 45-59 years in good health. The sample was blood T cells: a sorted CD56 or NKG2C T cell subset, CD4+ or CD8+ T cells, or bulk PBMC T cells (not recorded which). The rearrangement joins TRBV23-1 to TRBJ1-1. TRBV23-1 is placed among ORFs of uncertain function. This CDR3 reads CASSLPDRNTEAFF.